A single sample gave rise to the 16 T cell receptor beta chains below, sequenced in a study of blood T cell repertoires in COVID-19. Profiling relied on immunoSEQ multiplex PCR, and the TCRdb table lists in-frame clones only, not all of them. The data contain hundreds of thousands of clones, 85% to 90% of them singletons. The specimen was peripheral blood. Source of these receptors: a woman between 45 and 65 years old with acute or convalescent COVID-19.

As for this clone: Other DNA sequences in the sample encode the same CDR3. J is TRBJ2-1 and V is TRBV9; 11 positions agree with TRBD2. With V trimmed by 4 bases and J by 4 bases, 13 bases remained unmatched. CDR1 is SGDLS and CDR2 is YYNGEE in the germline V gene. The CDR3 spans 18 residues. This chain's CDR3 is CASSFGGGGLAEYNEQFF. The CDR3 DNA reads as TGTGCCAGCAGCTTCGGCGGGGGGGGACTAGCGGAGTACAATGAGCAGTTCTTC. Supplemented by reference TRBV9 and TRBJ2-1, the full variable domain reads DSGVTQTPKHLITATGQRVTLRCSPRSGDLSVYWYQQSLDQGLQFLIQYYNGEERAKGNILERFSAQQFPDLHSELNLSSLELGDSALYFCASSFGGGGLAEYNEQFFGPGTRLTVL.

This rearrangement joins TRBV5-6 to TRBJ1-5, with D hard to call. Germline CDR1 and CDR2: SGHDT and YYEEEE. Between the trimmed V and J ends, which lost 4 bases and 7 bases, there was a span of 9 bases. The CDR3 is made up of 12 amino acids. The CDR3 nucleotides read TGTGCCAGCAGCATCAGAGGGCAGCCCCAGCATTTT. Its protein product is CASSIRGQPQHF. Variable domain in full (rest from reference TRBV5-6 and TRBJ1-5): DAGVTQSPTHLIKTRGQQVTLRCSPKSGHDTVSWYQQALGQGPQFIFQYYEEEERQRGNFPDRFSGHQFPNYSSELNVNALLLGDSALYLCASSIRGQPQHFGDGTRLSIL.

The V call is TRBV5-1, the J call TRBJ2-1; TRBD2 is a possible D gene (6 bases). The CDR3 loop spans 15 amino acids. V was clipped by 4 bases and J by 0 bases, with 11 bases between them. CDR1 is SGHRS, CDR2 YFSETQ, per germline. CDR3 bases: TGCGCCAGCAGCGCCGGGGGACGCTCCTACAATGAGCAGTTCTTC. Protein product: CASSAGGRSYNEQFF.

The CDR3 DNA is TGTGCCACTGCCCAGGGGGGCTACGAGCAGTACTTC. This gives the protein CATAQGGYEQYF. The rearrangement joins TRBV19 to TRBJ2-7, with a weak D call TRBD1 (7 bases). Trimming pared 10 bases from V and 3 bases from J, leaving 13 bases between. The CDR3 is made up of 12 amino acids. Germline V gene sequence: CDR1 LNHDA, CDR2 SQIVND (reference sequence).

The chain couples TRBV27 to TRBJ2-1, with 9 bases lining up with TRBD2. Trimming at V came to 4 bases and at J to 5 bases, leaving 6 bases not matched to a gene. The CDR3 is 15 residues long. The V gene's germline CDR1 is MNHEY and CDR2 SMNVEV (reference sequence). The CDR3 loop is CASSSPTSGHNEQFF. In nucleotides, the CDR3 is TGTGCCAGCAGTTCCCCGACTAGCGGACACAATGAGCAGTTCTTC.

CDR3 DNA sequence: TGTGCCAGCAGTTACGGGGTTAGCGGGGGGGCCTCCGAGACCCAGTACTTC. Translated: CASSYGVSGGASETQYF. The gene calls are TRBV6-2 or TRBV6-3 and TRBJ2-5, with TRBD2 identical over 11 bases. Germline V gene sequence: CDR1 MNHEY, CDR2 SVGEGT. This CDR3 is built from 17 residues. With V trimmed by 2 bases and J by 5 bases, 10 bases remained unmatched.

The CDR3 loop reads CASSQAGTLYNEQFF. The CDR3 DNA reads as TGCGCCAGCAGCCAAGCCGGGACTCTGTACAATGAGCAGTTCTTC. The V and J genes are TRBV4-3 and TRBJ2-1, with D maybe TRBD2 (6 bases). Germline values: CDR1 LGHNA, CDR2 YSLEER. The V gene lost 1 base and the J gene lost 4 bases, with 11 bases spanning the gap. The CDR3 extends over 15 amino acids.

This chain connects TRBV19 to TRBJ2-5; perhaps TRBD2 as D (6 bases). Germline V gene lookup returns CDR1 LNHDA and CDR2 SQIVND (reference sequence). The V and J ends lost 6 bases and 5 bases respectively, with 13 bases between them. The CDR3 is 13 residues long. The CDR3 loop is CASSRGFRETQYF. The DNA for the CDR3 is TGTGCCAGTAGCCGGGGGTTCAGGGAGACCCAGTACTTC.

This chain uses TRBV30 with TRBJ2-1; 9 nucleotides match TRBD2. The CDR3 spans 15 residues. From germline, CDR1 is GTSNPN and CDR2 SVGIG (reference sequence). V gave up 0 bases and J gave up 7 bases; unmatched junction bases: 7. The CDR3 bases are TGTGCCTGGAGTGTAGGCGGGGGGGCCAAAAATGAGCAGTTCTTC. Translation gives CAWSVGGGAKNEQFF.

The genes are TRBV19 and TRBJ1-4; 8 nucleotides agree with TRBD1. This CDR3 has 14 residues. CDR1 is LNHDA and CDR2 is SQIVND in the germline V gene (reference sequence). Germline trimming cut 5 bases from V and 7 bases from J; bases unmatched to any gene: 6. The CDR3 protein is CASSPRTGFEKLFF. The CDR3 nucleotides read TGTGCCAGTAGTCCACGGACAGGGTTTGAAAAACTGTTTTTT.

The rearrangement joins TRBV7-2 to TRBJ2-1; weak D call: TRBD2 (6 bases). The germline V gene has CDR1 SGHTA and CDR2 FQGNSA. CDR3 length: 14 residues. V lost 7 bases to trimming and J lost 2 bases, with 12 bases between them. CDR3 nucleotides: TGTGCCAGCATCCGGGACTTAGCCTACAATGAGCAGTTCTTC. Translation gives CASIRDLAYNEQFF.

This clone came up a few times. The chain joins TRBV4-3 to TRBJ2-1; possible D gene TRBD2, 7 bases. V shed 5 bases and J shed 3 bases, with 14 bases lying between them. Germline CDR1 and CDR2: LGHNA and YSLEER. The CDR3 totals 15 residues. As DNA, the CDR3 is TGCGCCAGCAGCTGGGGAGGGGGAGGCTACAATGAGCAGTTCTTC. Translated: CASSWGGGGYNEQFF.

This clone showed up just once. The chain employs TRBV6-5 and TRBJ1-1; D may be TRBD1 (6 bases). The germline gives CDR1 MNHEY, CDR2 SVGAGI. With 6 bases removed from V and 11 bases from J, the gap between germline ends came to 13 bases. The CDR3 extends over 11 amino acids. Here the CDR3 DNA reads TGTGCCAGCAGCTCCGCAGGGGAGGCTTTCTTT. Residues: CASSSAGEAFF.

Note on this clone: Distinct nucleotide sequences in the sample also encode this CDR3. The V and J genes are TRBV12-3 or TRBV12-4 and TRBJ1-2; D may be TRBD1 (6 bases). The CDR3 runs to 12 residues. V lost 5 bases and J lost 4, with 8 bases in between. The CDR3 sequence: CASSPTGYGYTF. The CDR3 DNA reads TGTGCCAGCAGTCCGACAGGCTATGGCTACACCTTC.

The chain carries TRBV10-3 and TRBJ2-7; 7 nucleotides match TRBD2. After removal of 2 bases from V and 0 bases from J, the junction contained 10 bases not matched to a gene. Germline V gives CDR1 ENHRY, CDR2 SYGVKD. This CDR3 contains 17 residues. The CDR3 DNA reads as TGTGCCATCAGTGAGCCCGGAGCGGGGTTGAGCTCCTACGAGCAGTACTTC. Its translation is CAISEPGAGLSSYEQYF.

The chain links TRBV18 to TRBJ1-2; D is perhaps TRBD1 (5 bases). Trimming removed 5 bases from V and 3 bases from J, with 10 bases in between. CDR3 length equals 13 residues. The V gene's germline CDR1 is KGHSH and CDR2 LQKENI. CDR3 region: CASSTDTDYGYTF. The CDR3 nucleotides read TGTGCCAGCTCAACGGACACAGACTATGGCTACACCTTC.